Listed below are T cell receptor beta chains from one sample, sequenced in a study of shared clonotypes between healthy human individuals. TCRdb's copy holds only in-frame clones and misses some; the assay was immunoSEQ multiplex PCR. Of 980,000 or so clones listed, 76% were seen once; the top ten hold over 1.3%. The sample was memory CD4+ T cells sorted from blood. The receptor set was obtained from a man younger than 35 in good health. The CDR3 runs from the conserved cysteine through the conserved F or W. A D gene is named only where the DNA matches it firmly. Part of the rows lack a size; the others show once, few, many or a class for expanded clones.

CDR3aa: CASSLEEAAEKLFF; CDR3nt: TGTGCCAGCAGCTTAGAAGAGGCAGCCGAAAAACTGTTTTTT; j_gene: TRBJ1-4; abundance: NA; v_gene: TRBV7-9; d_gene: NA
CDR3aa: CASSVQNTGELFF; CDR3nt: TGTGCCAGCAGCGTACAGAACACCGGGGAGCTGTTTTTT; j_gene: TRBJ2-2; abundance: few; v_gene: TRBV9; d_gene: NA
CDR3aa: CASSSGPILGQYF; CDR3nt: TGTGCCAGCAGCTCTGGCCCCATCTTGGGGCAGTACTTC; j_gene: TRBJ2-7; abundance: NA; v_gene: TRBV11-2; d_gene: NA
CDR3aa: CASSQGHSHATNEKLFF; CDR3nt: TGCGCCAGCAGCCAAGGTCACAGTCATGCAACTAATGAAAAACTGTTTTTT; j_gene: TRBJ1-4; abundance: NA; v_gene: TRBV4-1; d_gene: NA
CDR3aa: CASSLSAPAAYEQYF; CDR3nt: TGTGCCAGCAGCTTATCGGCGCCTGCGGCCTACGAGCAGTACTTC; j_gene: TRBJ2-7; abundance: few; v_gene: TRBV7-2; d_gene: NA
CDR3aa: CASSFSATPKTQYF; CDR3nt: TGTGCCAGCAGCTTTTCCGCGACCCCGAAGACCCAGTACTTC; j_gene: TRBJ2-5; abundance: once; v_gene: TRBV5-6; d_gene: NA
CDR3aa: CASSGPLGISFEQYF; CDR3nt: TGTGCCAGCAGTGGCCCGCTTGGTATCTCCTTCGAGCAGTACTTC; j_gene: TRBJ2-7; abundance: once; v_gene: TRBV2; d_gene: NA
CDR3aa: CASSLGPGYEQYF; CDR3nt: TGTGCCAGCAGCTTAGGGCCCGGTTACGAGCAGTACTTC; j_gene: TRBJ2-7; abundance: NA; v_gene: TRBV7-6; d_gene: NA
CDR3aa: CASTALGGGTDTQYF; CDR3nt: TGTGCCAGCACGGCGCTAGGGGGTGGGACAGATACGCAGTATTTT; j_gene: TRBJ2-3; abundance: NA; v_gene: TRBV2; d_gene: NA
CDR3aa: CASSPIVTGELFF; CDR3nt: TGTGCCAGCTCACCGATCGTCACCGGGGAGCTGTTTTTT; j_gene: TRBJ2-2; abundance: NA; v_gene: TRBV18; d_gene: NA
CDR3aa: CASRRKGGLADSYEQYF; CDR3nt: TGTGCCAGTAGGAGAAAGGGGGGACTAGCGGATTCCTACGAGCAGTACTTC; j_gene: TRBJ2-7; abundance: NA; v_gene: TRBV19; d_gene: TRBD2
CDR3aa: CASRGGSYNSPLHF; CDR3nt: TGTGCCAGCCGAGGTGGGTCCTATAATTCACCCCTCCACTTT; j_gene: TRBJ1-6; abundance: NA; v_gene: TRBV27; d_gene: NA
CDR3aa: CASSRGGKKLHEQYF; CDR3nt: TGTGCCAGCAGCCGCGGAGGGAAAAAACTACACGAGCAGTACTTC; j_gene: TRBJ2-7; abundance: NA; v_gene: TRBV6-6; d_gene: NA
CDR3aa: CASSTRVYTIYF; CDR3nt: TGTGCCAGCAGTACAAGGGTGTACACCATATATTTT; j_gene: TRBJ1-3; abundance: NA; v_gene: TRBV7-2; d_gene: NA
CDR3aa: CASSSETSGSYNEQFF; CDR3nt: TGTGCCAGCAGCTCCGAGACTAGCGGGAGTTACAATGAGCAGTTCTTC; j_gene: TRBJ2-1; abundance: NA; v_gene: TRBV5-4; d_gene: TRBD2
CDR3aa: CAWSMRQVDSPLHF; CDR3nt: TGTGCCTGGAGTATGAGACAGGTCGATTCACCCCTCCACTTT; j_gene: TRBJ1-6; abundance: NA; v_gene: TRBV30; d_gene: NA
CDR3aa: CASSERTLDTQYF; CDR3nt: TGTGCCAGCAGTGAAAGGACGTTGGATACGCAGTATTTT; j_gene: TRBJ2-3; abundance: NA; v_gene: TRBV2; d_gene: NA
CDR3aa: CASSDNPNYGYTF; CDR3nt: TGTGCCAGCAGTGACAATCCTAACTATGGCTACACCTTC; j_gene: TRBJ1-2; abundance: NA; v_gene: TRBV6-1; d_gene: NA
CDR3aa: CASSFLPPDNTEAFF; CDR3nt: TGTGCCAGCAGTTTTCTCCCCCCAGATAACACTGAAGCTTTCTTT; j_gene: TRBJ1-1; abundance: NA; v_gene: TRBV28; d_gene: NA
CDR3aa: CSVVQGGRVNEQFF; CDR3nt: TGCAGCGTTGTTCAGGGGGGCAGAGTGAATGAGCAGTTCTTC; j_gene: TRBJ2-1; abundance: few; v_gene: TRBV29-1; d_gene: NA
CDR3aa: CASGLVPGSYTF; CDR3nt: TGTGCTAGTGGTTTGGTACCAGGTAGCTACACCTTC; j_gene: TRBJ1-2; abundance: NA; v_gene: TRBV12-5; d_gene: NA
CDR3aa: CASSLPTDGSGYTF; CDR3nt: TGTGCCAGCAGCCTACCTACAGACGGCTCTGGCTACACCTTC; j_gene: TRBJ1-2; abundance: NA; v_gene: TRBV7-9; d_gene: NA
CDR3aa: CATSRDGTSNEQYF; CDR3nt: TGTGCCACCAGCAGAGACGGGACTAGTAACGAGCAGTACTTC; j_gene: TRBJ2-7; abundance: NA; v_gene: TRBV15; d_gene: TRBD2
CDR3aa: CASSELRDSSYEQYF; CDR3nt: TGTGCCAGCAGTGAACTCCGGGACAGCTCCTACGAGCAGTACTTC; j_gene: TRBJ2-7; abundance: many; v_gene: TRBV6-1; d_gene: TRBD1
CDR3aa: CASGLWGSSSYEQYF; CDR3nt: TGTGCTAGTGGTTTGTGGGGATCATCCTCCTACGAGCAGTACTTC; j_gene: TRBJ2-7; abundance: NA; v_gene: TRBV12-5; d_gene: NA
CDR3aa: CAISGGTTEAFF; CDR3nt: TGTGCCATCAGTGGGGGGACCACTGAAGCTTTCTTT; j_gene: TRBJ1-1; abundance: NA; v_gene: TRBV10-3; d_gene: NA
CDR3aa: CASVFGYEQYF; CDR3nt: TGTGCCAGCGTTTTTGGGTACGAGCAGTACTTC; j_gene: TRBJ2-7; abundance: NA; v_gene: TRBV6-5; d_gene: NA
CDR3aa: CSGGQGGNQPQHF; CDR3nt: TGCAGCGGGGGACAGGGGGGAAATCAGCCCCAGCATTTT; j_gene: TRBJ1-5; abundance: few; v_gene: TRBV29-1; d_gene: TRBD1
CDR3aa: CASSGRQFNTGELFF; CDR3nt: TGTGCCAGCAGTGGCAGACAGTTTAACACCGGGGAGCTGTTTTTT; j_gene: TRBJ2-2; abundance: NA; v_gene: TRBV6-1; d_gene: NA
CDR3aa: CASSYAGRLGGYTF; CDR3nt: TGTGCCAGCAGTTACGCAGGGCGTCTAGGGGGCTACACCTTC; j_gene: TRBJ1-2; abundance: NA; v_gene: TRBV6-5; d_gene: NA
CDR3aa: CASSVGGSDTQYF; CDR3nt: TGCGCCAGCAGCGTGGGTGGTTCGGATACGCAGTATTTT; j_gene: TRBJ2-3; abundance: NA; v_gene: TRBV5-1; d_gene: NA
CDR3aa: CASSLRGQGEIRGYGYTF; CDR3nt: TGTGCCAGCAGCCTTAGAGGACAGGGGGAGATTCGGGGCTATGGCTACACCTTC; j_gene: TRBJ1-2; abundance: NA; v_gene: TRBV7-8; d_gene: TRBD1
CDR3aa: CASSAQGRENTF; CDR3nt: TGTGCCAGTAGTGCACAGGGGAGGGAGAACACCTTC; j_gene: TRBJ1-2; abundance: NA; v_gene: TRBV19; d_gene: TRBD1
CDR3aa: CASSSQSSRGQGNGAKNIQYF; CDR3nt: TGTGCCAGCAGTTCCCAATCTTCCCGGGGACAGGGTAACGGAGCCAAAAACATTCAGTACTTC; j_gene: TRBJ2-4; abundance: NA; v_gene: TRBV27; d_gene: TRBD1
CDR3aa: CASKLSGDTGELFF; CDR3nt: TGCGCCAGCAAGCTGTCGGGGGACACCGGGGAGCTGTTTTTT; j_gene: TRBJ2-2; abundance: few; v_gene: TRBV5-1; d_gene: NA
CDR3aa: CASSLEAGLNEQFF; CDR3nt: TGTGCCAGCAGCTTAGAGGCAGGGCTCAATGAGCAGTTCTTC; j_gene: TRBJ2-1; abundance: NA; v_gene: TRBV7-9; d_gene: NA
CDR3aa: CTSRANTGELFF; CDR3nt: TGCACTTCCAGGGCGAACACCGGGGAGCTGTTTTTT; j_gene: TRBJ2-2; abundance: few; v_gene: TRBV29-1; d_gene: NA
CDR3aa: CAISESRGDQPQHF; CDR3nt: TGTGCCATCAGTGAGTCCCGGGGAGATCAGCCCCAGCATTTT; j_gene: TRBJ1-5; abundance: NA; v_gene: TRBV10-3; d_gene: NA
CDR3aa: CASSRRMDFETQYF; CDR3nt: TGTGCCAGCAGCCGCCGGATGGACTTCGAGACCCAGTACTTC; j_gene: TRBJ2-5; abundance: NA; v_gene: TRBV7-2; d_gene: NA
CDR3aa: CASSTGTRVEQFF; CDR3nt: TGTGCCAGCAGCACCGGGACTAGAGTTGAGCAGTTCTTC; j_gene: TRBJ2-1; abundance: NA; v_gene: TRBV5-4; d_gene: TRBD2
CDR3aa: CAIKNSGATDTQYF; CDR3nt: TGTGCCATCAAGAATAGCGGGGCTACAGATACGCAGTATTTT; j_gene: TRBJ2-3; abundance: NA; v_gene: TRBV10-3; d_gene: TRBD2
CDR3aa: CAYVTGANSPLHF; CDR3nt: TGTGCCTACGTAACGGGGGCTAATTCACCCCTCCACTTT; j_gene: TRBJ1-6; abundance: few; v_gene: TRBV30; d_gene: NA
CDR3aa: CASSLDGRPNSPLHF; CDR3nt: TGTGCCAGCAGCTTAGATGGCAGGCCCAATTCACCCCTCCACTTT; j_gene: TRBJ1-6; abundance: NA; v_gene: TRBV7-2; d_gene: NA
CDR3aa: CASSTGPENQPQHF; CDR3nt: TGTGCCAGCAGCACCGGGCCGGAAAATCAGCCCCAGCATTTT; j_gene: TRBJ1-5; abundance: NA; v_gene: TRBV9; d_gene: NA
CDR3aa: CASSEPRQGPYSGANVLTF; CDR3nt: TGCGCCAGCAGTGAGCCCCGACAGGGGCCCTACTCTGGGGCCAACGTCCTGACTTTC; j_gene: TRBJ2-6; abundance: NA; v_gene: TRBV10-1; d_gene: TRBD1
CDR3aa: CASSVTGEVNEQFF; CDR3nt: TGTGCCAGCAGCGTTACAGGGGAGGTAAATGAGCAGTTCTTC; j_gene: TRBJ2-1; abundance: NA; v_gene: TRBV9; d_gene: NA
CDR3aa: CASSSLAVSYNEQFF; CDR3nt: TGTGCCAGCAGCTCGTTAGCGGTCTCCTACAATGAGCAGTTCTTC; j_gene: TRBJ2-1; abundance: NA; v_gene: TRBV11-2; d_gene: NA
CDR3aa: CASSDAGTSGRARRQETQYF; CDR3nt: TGCGCCAGCAGTGACGCCGGGACTAGCGGGAGGGCTCGCAGACAAGAGACCCAGTACTTC; j_gene: TRBJ2-5; abundance: NA; v_gene: TRBV10-1; d_gene: TRBD2
CDR3aa: CASRPTGRGEKLFF; CDR3nt: TGTGCCAGCAGACCGACAGGAAGGGGTGAAAAACTGTTTTTT; j_gene: TRBJ1-4; abundance: NA; v_gene: TRBV6-5; d_gene: NA
CDR3aa: CAIPPNPGTSGTGSGANVLTF; CDR3nt: TGTGCCATCCCCCCAAACCCCGGGACTAGCGGGACGGGCTCTGGGGCCAACGTCCTGACTTTC; j_gene: TRBJ2-6; abundance: NA; v_gene: TRBV10-3; d_gene: TRBD2
CDR3aa: CASSQQVKNTEAFF; CDR3nt: TGTGCCAGCAGCCAGCAAGTTAAGAACACTGAAGCTTTCTTT; j_gene: TRBJ1-1; abundance: NA; v_gene: TRBV7-8; d_gene: NA
CDR3aa: CASSFRAVTEAFF; CDR3nt: TGTGCCAGCTCATTCAGGGCGGTCACTGAAGCTTTCTTT; j_gene: TRBJ1-1; abundance: NA; v_gene: TRBV18; d_gene: NA
CDR3aa: CATPGQPNSPLHF; CDR3nt: TGCGCCACCCCGGGACAGCCGAATTCACCCCTCCACTTT; j_gene: TRBJ1-6; abundance: NA; v_gene: TRBV23-1; d_gene: TRBD1
CDR3aa: CASSLDLHEQYF; CDR3nt: TGTGCCAGCAGCTTAGATCTTCACGAGCAGTACTTC; j_gene: TRBJ2-7; abundance: once; v_gene: TRBV11-2; d_gene: NA
CDR3aa: CASSPLREYYTDTQYF; CDR3nt: TGTGCCAGCTCACCCCTAAGGGAATATTACACAGATACGCAGTATTTT; j_gene: TRBJ2-3; abundance: NA; v_gene: TRBV18; d_gene: NA
CDR3aa: CARSLAPGATQYF; CDR3nt: TGTGCCAGAAGCTTAGCCCCCGGAGCGACCCAGTACTTC; j_gene: TRBJ2-5; abundance: NA; v_gene: TRBV7-5; d_gene: NA
CDR3aa: CAISATDTIYF; CDR3nt: TGTGCCATCAGCGCTACCGACACCATATATTTT; j_gene: TRBJ1-3; abundance: NA; v_gene: TRBV10-3; d_gene: NA
CDR3aa: CASSPAGGAGEKLFF; CDR3nt: TGTGCCAGCTCACCTGCAGGGGGCGCGGGTGAAAAACTGTTTTTT; j_gene: TRBJ1-4; abundance: NA; v_gene: TRBV18; d_gene: TRBD1
CDR3aa: CASSLLDWSYEQYF; CDR3nt: TGCGCCAGCAGCTTGCTCGATTGGTCGTACGAGCAGTACTTC; j_gene: TRBJ2-7; abundance: once; v_gene: TRBV5-1; d_gene: NA